This T cell receptor (beta chain) was documented in a study of T-cell memory formation after mild COVID-19 (dated by TCRdb to about 2021). For the wider study: TCR sequence clusters from the two donors were found to be largely donor specific. T-cell clones expanding and contracting after mild COVID-19 in a couple of donors were tracked by longitudinal TCRalpha and TCRbeta repertoire sequencing. Two young, previously healthy adult volunteers made up the cohort, one male and one female.

Taken from the germline V gene, the CDR1 and CDR2 loops are LGHNA and YSLEER. There are 18 amino acids in the CDR3, from cysteine to phenylalanine inclusive. The retained sequence is limited to the CDR3, 54 bases, with the frame set at the first base. After removal of 1 base from V and 0 bases from J, the junction retains 12 bases not matched to a gene. TCRdb names Illumina NovaSeq 6000 as the instrument used. cDNA libraries for TCRalpha and TCRbeta were prepared by 5'RACE using constant-segment primers, with sample barcodes and unique molecular identifiers added. Trizol reagent was used to extract RNA from every sample. Library amplification was performed in two PCR steps, and a second sample barcode and Illumina TruSeq adapters were introduced in the second step. The libraries were sequenced on an Illumina NovaSeq using 2 x 150 bp paired-end reads. On the study's bioinformatics: Reads were demultiplexed and collapsed into UMI-guided consensus sequences with migec v1.2.7. Using mixcr v2.1.11, UMI consensuses were aligned to TRA and TRB V and J templates and then assembled into clonotypes. Expanded or contracted clonotypes were those called significant by both edgeR and NoisET, with noise models trained on biological replicates. For edgeR calls, the thresholds were a false discovery rate-adjusted p below 0.01 and a log2 fold-change of 1. As an exploratory analysis of dynamics, max-normalized trajectories of the 1000 most abundant clonotypes were examined with PCA combined with hierarchical clustering. Separately sequenced CD4+ and CD8+ repertoires were used to assign a CD4 or CD8 phenotype to each responding clone. The public reads were reanalyzed by TCRdb: fastp trimming at Q25, MiXCR alignment, in-frame beta chains only. When rows share a CDR3 protein, they turn into one entry using the most common DNA and genes. The V and J calls and clone size come from TCRdb's table, not from the authors' own analysis. The sample table shows fewer than 650,000 distinct CDR3 sequences, and around 16% are seen once. Roughly 7.7% of the sample is in the top ten clones.

Findings and caveats that apply to the study as a whole: Contracting CD4+ clones appeared mostly in the CM and EM memory subsets, whereas CD8+ clones were enriched in EMRA. SARS-CoV-2 specificity of the second-wave clones peaking on day 37 was not confirmed. Some responding clones were found in pre-infection memory, which suggests that pre-existing cross-reactive memory T cells took part in the SARS-CoV-2 response. Only two mild cases were covered in the study, and larger cohorts including severe cases with pre-infection samples were considered necessary. From day 15 to 85, contracting clones showed balanced CD4/CD8 phenotypes, whereas a second wave of clones that expanded from day 15 to 37 leaned towards CD4+.

Comments on this clonotype: Its antigen specificity is not known. The input lacks base qualities; no much larger clone sits a single base away.

Ficoll-Paque density gradient centrifugation was used to isolate PBMCs. The sequence derives from an adult woman who had mild COVID-19 (a few samples of this study predate the infection). The sample titles of this study are shuffled in the database, so cell type and time point are left out; the donor was told from shared clones. Rearrangement joined TRBV4-3 to TRBJ2-7; 7 junctional bases match TRBD1. What was sequenced was PBMCs or a T cell subset sorted from them (not recorded which). Here is the DNA: TGCGCCAGCAGCCAAGGGCCGACAGGGCCCGCCGGCTCCTACGAGCAGTACTTC. This sequence encodes CASSQGPTGPAGSYEQYF.